This TCR beta chain was sequenced during a study of blood T cell repertoires in COVID-19. Trimming left V 3 bases short and J 0 bases short, with 9 bases between. Germline V lookup: CDR1 LGHDT, CDR2 YNNKEL (reference sequence). This CDR3 spans 15 amino acids. The method was immunoSEQ multiplex PCR; TCRdb's version includes in-frame clones alone and lacks a portion of them. The table includes fewer than 300,000 clones, 83% detected once. The chain couples TRBV3-1 (or the pseudogene TRBV3-2) to TRBJ1-5; possible D gene TRBD1, 5 bases. The sequenced material came from peripheral blood. The receptor comes from a woman between 70 and 85 years old with active or convalescent COVID-19. The CDR3 spells CASSHGGSSNQPQHF. In DNA form, the CDR3 reads TGTGCCAGCAGCCATGGGGGGAGTAGCAATCAGCCCCAGCATTTT.